Below, 29 T cell receptor beta chains from the same sample are listed, as sequenced in a study of blood T cell repertoires in COVID-19. The protocol was immunoSEQ multiplex PCR, while the TCRdb copy is restricted to in-frame clones and leaves out a portion. The data show 200,000 to 250,000 clones, with more than 75% seen just once and roughly 12% held by the top ten. Material for sequencing was peripheral blood. These receptors originate from a human donor in a cohort sampled during active COVID-19.

The chain has TRBV5-1 and TRBJ2-3; TRBD2 might be the D (5 bases). CDR3 length: 14 residues. The germline V gene has CDR1 SGHRS and CDR2 YFSETQ. Trimming cost V 3 bases and J 3 bases, with 11 bases left between them. The CDR3 DNA sequence: TGCGCCAGCAGCTCGGCCCCGGGGACAGATACGCAGTATTTT. Translation: CASSSAPGTDTQYF. The full variable domain, with the rest looked up from reference TRBV5-1 and TRBJ2-3, is KAGVTQTPRYLIKTRGQQVTLSCSPISGHRSVSWYQQTPGQGLQFLFEYFSETQRNKGNFPGRFSGRQFSNSRSEMNVSTLELGDSALYLCASSSAPGTDTQYFGPGTRLTVL.

This chain connects TRBV10-3 to TRBJ1-5; D not resolved. The germline gives CDR1 ENHRY, CDR2 SYGVKD. The CDR3 spans 14 residues. Trimming removed 6 bases from V and 3 bases from J, with 12 bases in between. Here the CDR3 DNA reads TGTGCCATCAGCTTTGGACGGGACAATCAGCCCCAGCATTTT. Its translation: CAISFGRDNQPQHF.

The CDR3 loop reads CASSYSPAGRETQYF. DNA of the CDR3: TGTGCCAGCAGTTACAGCCCAGCGGGACGGGAGACCCAGTACTTC. The chain links TRBV6-5 to TRBJ2-5, with 7 bases matching TRBD2. This CDR3 contains 15 residues. With 2 bases clipped from V and 5 bases from J, the junction kept 8 bases outside the gene matches. Germline V lookup: CDR1 MNHEY, CDR2 SVGAGI.

The gene calls are TRBV5-6 and TRBJ2-7; D perhaps matches TRBD2 (5 bases). The CDR3 has 14 amino acids. V was pared by 4 bases and J by 5 bases, with 16 bases between. Per germline, CDR1 SGHDT and CDR2 YYEEEE. The CDR3 nucleotides read TGTGCCAGCAGCGCCTCGGGGAAATCGAACGAGCAGTACTTC. Protein sequence: CASSASGKSNEQYF. The variable domain in full, with the rest retrieved from reference TRBV5-6 and TRBJ2-7, is DAGVTQSPTHLIKTRGQQVTLRCSPKSGHDTVSWYQQALGQGPQFIFQYYEEEERQRGNFPDRFSGHQFPNYSSELNVNALLLGDSALYLCASSASGKSNEQYFGPGTRLTVT.

The chain has TRBV7-2 and TRBJ1-2; 7 nucleotides agree with TRBD1. With V trimmed by 4 bases and J by 4 bases, 6 bases remained unmatched. Germline V gene sequence: CDR1 SGHTA, CDR2 FQGNSA. The CDR3 totals 14 residues. CDR3 DNA sequence: TGTGCCAGCAGCTCAATGGGACAGTCCTATGGCTACACCTTC. Translating gives CASSSMGQSYGYTF.

The rearrangement uses TRBV6-5 and TRBJ1-2; TRBD1 agrees at 8 bases. The germline gives CDR1 MNHEY, CDR2 SVGAGI. This CDR3 has 14 amino acids. V lost 6 bases, J lost 0 bases, and 3 bases stayed unmatched. The CDR3 nucleotides are TGTGCCAGCAGCTGGACAGGGTCTAACTATGGCTACACCTTC. Amino acids: CASSWTGSNYGYTF.

J is TRBJ1-5 and V is TRBV28; 9 bases line up with TRBD1. Germline loops: CDR1 MDHEN, CDR2 SYDVKM. V shed 4 bases, J shed 5 bases, and the junction held 12 bases outside the gene matches. The CDR3 is made up of 17 amino acids. The DNA of the CDR3 is TGTGCCAGCAGTTCCGTCTTAATTGACAGGGGGGATCAGCCCCAGCATTTT. Amino acids: CASSSVLIDRGDQPQHF.

This chain connects TRBV18 to TRBJ1-6, with 7 bases aligning to TRBD1. This CDR3 is 14 amino acids long. V shed 3 bases, J shed 4 bases, and the junction held 0 bases outside the gene matches. Germline loops: CDR1 KGHSH, CDR2 LQKENI. This CDR3 reads CASSPGQYNSPLHF. CDR3 in DNA: TGTGCCAGCTCACCGGGACAGTATAATTCACCCCTCCACTTT.

The count of this clone is one. The rearrangement links TRBV6-5 to TRBJ1-1; D is unclear. Germline CDR1 and CDR2: MNHEY and SVGAGI. This CDR3 is 14 amino acids long. V gave up 4 bases and J gave up 1 base, with 10 bases separating them. CDR3 DNA: TGTGCCAGCAGTTTACGAAGCGGGAACACTGAAGCTTTCTTT. Residues: CASSLRSGNTEAFF.

The chain links TRBV7-2 to TRBJ1-2; TRBD1 is a possible D gene (5 bases). The germline gives CDR1 SGHTA, CDR2 FQGNSA. The V and J ends lost 5 bases and 2 bases respectively, with 18 bases between them. The CDR3 extends over 16 amino acids. CDR3 sequence reads: CASSPVAVGANYGYTF. The CDR3 DNA reads TGTGCCAGCAGCCCCGTTGCAGTTGGGGCAAACTATGGCTACACCTTC.

This sequence joins TRBV28 and TRBJ2-5; no clear D gene. This CDR3 has 13 amino acids. Trimming left V 8 bases short and J 1 base short, with 11 bases between. Germline loops: CDR1 MDHEN, CDR2 SYDVKM. CDR3 in DNA: TGTGCCAGCCAAGCCGCACTCCAAGAGACCCAGTACTTC. Residues: CASQAALQETQYF.

The J gene is TRBJ1-1, the V gene TRBV5-6; the match to TRBD1 covers 9 bases. With 4 bases clipped from V and 3 bases from J, the junction kept 19 bases outside the gene matches. The germline CDR1 and CDR2 sequences are SGHDT and YYEEEE. The CDR3 totals 19 residues. The CDR3 region has the DNA TGTGCCAGCAGCAGGCCGTCCGGGACAGGGAGGCTTTCGTACACTGAAGCTTTCTTT. Residues: CASSRPSGTGRLSYTEAFF.

This clone was seen a handful of times. The chain couples TRBV28 to TRBJ1-5; 7 bases agree with TRBD1. With V trimmed by 6 bases and J by 5 bases, 7 bases remained unmatched. The V gene's germline CDR1 is MDHEN and CDR2 SYDVKM. The CDR3 has 14 residues. The CDR3 nucleotides read TGTGCCAGCAGAGGGACAGACTTTTATCAGCCCCAGCATTTT. Protein: CASRGTDFYQPQHF.

This clone showed up just a few times. V is TRBV5-1 and J is TRBJ2-2; the match to TRBD1 covers 8 bases. The ends lost 3 bases at V and 5 bases at J; junction bases unmatched: 9. The CDR3 consists of 16 residues. Per the germline V gene, CDR1 is SGHRS and CDR2 is YFSETQ. CDR3 region: CASSSPQGALTGELFF. The DNA of the CDR3 is TGCGCCAGCAGCTCTCCCCAGGGGGCGTTGACCGGGGAGCTGTTTTTT. The variable domain in full, completed from reference TRBV5-1 and TRBJ2-2, reads KAGVTQTPRYLIKTRGQQVTLSCSPISGHRSVSWYQQTPGQGLQFLFEYFSETQRNKGNFPGRFSGRQFSNSRSEMNVSTLELGDSALYLCASSSPQGALTGELFFGEGSRLTVL.

This sequence joins TRBV18 and TRBJ1-2; TRBD1 matches at 7 bases. This CDR3 spans 16 amino acids. From germline, CDR1 is KGHSH and CDR2 LQKENI. J gave up 3 bases and V 5 bases, and 12 bases lay outside the gene matches. CDR3 amino acids: CASSSYRDRVYYGYTF. The CDR3 DNA is TGTGCCAGCTCATCGTACAGGGACAGAGTTTACTATGGCTACACCTTC.

The DNA for the CDR3 is TGTGCCAGCAGTGAAGATACCGGGACAGGTACCTACGAGCAGTACTTC. Its protein product is CASSEDTGTGTYEQYF. The chain couples TRBV2 to TRBJ2-7; 8 nucleotides match TRBD1. CDR3 length: 16 residues. Germline trimming cut 1 base from V and 2 bases from J; bases unmatched to any gene: 7. Germline CDR1 reads SNHLY; CDR2 reads FYNNEI.

This sequence joins TRBV21-1 and TRBJ1-4; the tabulated D call, TRBD1, remains unverified against the DNA. TRBV21-1 is a listed pseudogene. The CDR3 loop spans 20 amino acids. The CDR3 DNA follows: TGTGCCAGCAGCCTTACTGGCTGCCCGGACAGGGTAGGAAGTAATGAAAAACTGTTTTTT. Its translation is CASSLTGCPDRVGSNEKLFF.

This chain connects TRBV10-3 to TRBJ2-7; D is unclear. The CDR3 extends over 13 amino acids. Germline V CDR1 and CDR2: ENHRY, SYGVKD. V was cut by 2 bases and J by 4 bases, with 9 bases left in between. CDR3 region: CAISEGEDYEQYF. The CDR3 DNA follows: TGTGCCATCAGTGAGGGAGAAGATTACGAGCAGTACTTC.

The chain recombines TRBV27 with TRBJ2-7, with TRBD1 identical over 8 bases. CDR1 is MNHEY, CDR2 SMNVEV, per germline (reference sequence). This CDR3 has 16 residues. V trimming: 2 bases; J trimming: 7 bases; junction bases outside the gene matches: 13. CDR3 sequence: CASSLDGQGAFREQYF. The CDR3 region has the DNA TGTGCCAGCAGTTTAGATGGGCAGGGGGCTTTTAGGGAGCAGTACTTC.

The table lists this clone with a few counts. V and J are TRBV19 and TRBJ1-4; D is perhaps TRBD1 (5 bases). The germline V gene encodes CDR1 LNHDA and CDR2 SQIVND (reference sequence). The CDR3 contains 14 residues. Trimming pared 3 bases from V and 8 bases from J, leaving 13 bases between. CDR3 bases: TGTGCCAGTAGTATGGGGCGACTAGGAGAAAAACTGTTTTTT. Translation: CASSMGRLGEKLFF. The complete variable domain, with remaining parts taken from reference TRBV19 and TRBJ1-4, reads DGGITQSPKYLFRKEGQNVTLSCEQNLNHDAMYWYRQDPGQGLRLIYYSQIVNDFQKGDIAEGYSVSREKKESFPLTVTSAQKNPTAFYLCASSMGRLGEKLFFGSGTQLSVL.

The V gene is TRBV2, the J gene TRBJ2-7, with D hard to call. The CDR3 is 13 residues long. Germline CDR1 SNHLY, CDR2 FYNNEI. V lost 6 bases, J lost 0 bases, and 9 bases lay in between. The CDR3 reads CASRLPSSYEQYF. Written as DNA, the CDR3 is TGTGCCAGCAGGTTACCCAGCTCCTACGAGCAGTACTTC. Based on the CDR3 plus reference TRBV2 and TRBJ2-7, the full variable domain is EPEVTQTPSHQVTQMGQEVILRCVPISNHLYFYWYRQILGQKVEFLVSFYNNEISEKSEIFDDQFSVERPDGSNFTLKIRSTKLEDSAMYFCASRLPSSYEQYFGPGTRLTVT.

This chain links TRBV4-2 with TRBJ2-1, with 7 bases matching TRBD2. Germline-derived CDR1 and CDR2 are LGHNA and YNFKEQ. The CDR3 totals 16 residues. Germline trimming cut 0 bases from V and 8 bases from J; bases unmatched to any gene: 10. For the CDR3, the DNA is TGTGCCAGCAGCCAAGAGGCGGGCGGGAGAAGCGATGAGCAGTTCTTC. The encoded protein is CASSQEAGGRSDEQFF.

The chain employs TRBV4-1 and TRBJ2-7; 10 bases agree with TRBD2. The germline V gene encodes CDR1 MGHRA and CDR2 YSYEKL. Unmatched junction bases numbered 6, after V lost 3 bases and J lost 7 bases. The CDR3 extends over 14 amino acids. In DNA, the CDR3 is TGCGCCAGCAGCCACCTAGCGGGAGCTGAGGAGCAGTACTTC. Its protein is CASSHLAGAEEQYF.

This rearrangement joins TRBV11-3 to TRBJ2-7, with TRBD2 identical over 7 bases. The CDR3 runs 15 residues. V lost 4 bases to trimming and J lost 2 bases; unmatched junction nucleotides: 8. Germline V gene sequence: CDR1 SGHNT, CDR2 YENEEA. CDR3 DNA sequence: TGTGCCAGCAGCTCTAGCCTGACTAGCACCTACGAGCAGTACTTC. Encoded protein: CASSSSLTSTYEQYF.

This clone was found a few times. The chain recombines TRBV11-2 with TRBJ2-2; TRBD2 is a possible D gene (6 bases). CDR1 is SGHAT and CDR2 is FQNNGV in the germline V gene. The CDR3 is 12 residues long. V shed 6 bases and J shed 8 bases, with 10 bases lying between them. CDR3 sequence reads: CASRPLAGELFF. Here the CDR3 DNA reads TGTGCCAGCAGACCCCTAGCGGGGGAGCTGTTTTTT. Full variable domain (remainder filled in from reference TRBV11-2 and TRBJ2-2): EAGVAQSPRYKIIEKRQSVAFWCNPISGHATLYWYQQILGQGPKLLIQFQNNGVVDDSQLPKDRFSAERLKGVDSTLKIQPAKLEDSAVYLCASRPLAGELFFGEGSRLTVL.

The chain couples TRBV28 to TRBJ2-5; 10 positions agree with TRBD2. The CDR3 has 16 residues. J was trimmed by 5 bases and V by 2 bases; bases with no gene match: 8. Per germline, CDR1 MDHEN and CDR2 SYDVKM. The chain's CDR3 is CASSLPTSGAAETQYF. The CDR3 DNA is TGTGCCAGCAGTTTACCTACTAGCGGGGCGGCCGAGACCCAGTACTTC.

This chain joins TRBV28 and TRBJ2-2; 7 bases are shared with TRBD1. V trimming: 3 bases; J trimming: 4 bases; junction bases outside the gene matches: 11. The CDR3 runs 17 residues. The V gene's germline CDR1 is MDHEN and CDR2 SYDVKM. CDR3 amino acids: CASSLSSTGSGTGELFF. The CDR3 DNA is TGTGCCAGCAGTTTGTCGTCGACAGGGTCGGGCACCGGGGAGCTGTTTTTT.

The rearrangement links TRBV7-8 to TRBJ2-5; 9 bases fit TRBD2. CDR1 is SGHVS and CDR2 is FQNEAQ in the germline V gene. The CDR3 has 19 residues. V lost 4 bases, J lost 1 base, and 16 bases stayed unmatched. CDR3 nucleotides: TGTGCCAGCAGCTCCCCGCAGGCTAGCGGGACACTCCTCCAAGAGACCCAGTACTTC. Translated: CASSSPQASGTLLQETQYF.

The rearrangement joins TRBV7-9 to TRBJ2-7; 9 bases align to TRBD1. This CDR3 region has 13 residues. Germline V CDR1 and CDR2: SEHNR, FQNEAQ (reference sequence). V gave up 5 bases and J gave up 3 bases; unmatched junction bases: 2. The CDR3 DNA is TGTGCCAGCAGCCCGGGACAGGGCTACGAGCAGTACTTC. The encoded protein is CASSPGQGYEQYF.